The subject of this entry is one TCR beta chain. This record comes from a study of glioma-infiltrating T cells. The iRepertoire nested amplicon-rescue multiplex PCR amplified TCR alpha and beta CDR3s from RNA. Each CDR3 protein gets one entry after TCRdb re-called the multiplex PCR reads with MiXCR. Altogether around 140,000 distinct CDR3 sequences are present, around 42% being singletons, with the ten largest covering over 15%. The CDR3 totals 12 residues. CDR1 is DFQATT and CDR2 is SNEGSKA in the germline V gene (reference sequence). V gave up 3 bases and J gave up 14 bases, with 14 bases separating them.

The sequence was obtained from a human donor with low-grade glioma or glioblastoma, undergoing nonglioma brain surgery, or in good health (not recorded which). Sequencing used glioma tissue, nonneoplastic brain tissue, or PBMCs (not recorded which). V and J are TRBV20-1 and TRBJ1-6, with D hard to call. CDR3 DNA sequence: TGCAGTGCTAGTCCGGGAATTCTGACCCTCCACTTT. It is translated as CSASPGILTLHF.